This T cell receptor (beta chain) was obtained from a study of cytotoxic CD8 clonotypes in ibrutinib-treated CLL. Study at large: Around 25 partial and 2 complete responses; at median 68 months, roughly 15 remitted, about twelve progressed.

As concerns this clone: What it binds is not known.

Deep sequencing aimed at 1 in 200,000 to 1 in 1 million T cells' resolution. Profiling relied on immunoSEQ multiplex PCR, and the TCRdb table lists in-frame clones only, not all of them. The table shows tens of thousands of clones, with around 52% occurring only once. Genomic DNA (around 2 micrograms) was obtained from cryopreserved PBMCs for construction of TCR beta libraries. Study results and caveats: Progressing patients had sampling times that differed from those of sustained-remission patients.

This receptor was obtained from a human donor with chronic lymphocytic leukemia. Sequences were derived from PBMCs, sampled after 12 months of ibrutinib treatment.

The CDR3 spells CASSATGTGNTIYF. Here the CDR3 DNA reads TGTGCCAGCTCCGCGACAGGGACTGGAAACACCATATATTTT. The chain carries TRBV18 and TRBJ1-3, with TRBD1 identical over 7 bases. The V and J ends lost 6 bases and 2 bases, in that order; junction bases with no gene match: 4. CDR3 length: 14 residues. From germline, CDR1 is KGHSH and CDR2 LQKENI.